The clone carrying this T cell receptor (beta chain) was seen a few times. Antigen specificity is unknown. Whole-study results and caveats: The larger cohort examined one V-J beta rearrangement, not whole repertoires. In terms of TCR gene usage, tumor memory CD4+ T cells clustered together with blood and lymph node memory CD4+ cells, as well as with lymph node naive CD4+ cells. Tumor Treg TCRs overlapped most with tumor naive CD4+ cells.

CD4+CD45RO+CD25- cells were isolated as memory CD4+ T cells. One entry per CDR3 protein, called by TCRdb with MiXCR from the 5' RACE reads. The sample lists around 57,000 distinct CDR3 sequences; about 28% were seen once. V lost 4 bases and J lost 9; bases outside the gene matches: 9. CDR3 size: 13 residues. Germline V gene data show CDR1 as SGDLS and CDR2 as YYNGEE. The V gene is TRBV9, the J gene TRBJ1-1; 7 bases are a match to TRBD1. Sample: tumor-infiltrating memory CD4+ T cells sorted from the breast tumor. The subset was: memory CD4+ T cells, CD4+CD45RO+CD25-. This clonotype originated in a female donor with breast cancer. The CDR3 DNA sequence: TGTGCCAGCAGCCAGGGACAGATCGCACAAGCTTTCTTT. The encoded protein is CASSQGQIAQAFF.